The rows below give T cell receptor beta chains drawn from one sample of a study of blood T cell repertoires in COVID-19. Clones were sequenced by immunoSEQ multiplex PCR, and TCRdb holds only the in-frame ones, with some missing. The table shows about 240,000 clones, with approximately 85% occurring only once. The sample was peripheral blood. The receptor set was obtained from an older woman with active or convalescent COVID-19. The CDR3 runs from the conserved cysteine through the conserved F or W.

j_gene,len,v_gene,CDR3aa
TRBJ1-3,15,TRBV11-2,CASSNRVSSGNTIYF
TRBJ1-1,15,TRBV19,CASSISGTGRGEAFF
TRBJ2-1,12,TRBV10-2,CATRTRYNEQFF
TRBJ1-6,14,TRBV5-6,CASGGRQGYSPLHF
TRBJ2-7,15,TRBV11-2,CASSLRGQETYEQYF
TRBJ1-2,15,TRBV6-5,CASSYSPGVPNGYTF
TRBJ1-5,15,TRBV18,CASSPTRGGDQPQHF
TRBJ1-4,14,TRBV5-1,CASSDTGTNEKLFF
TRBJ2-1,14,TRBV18,CASSPGQGGNEQFF
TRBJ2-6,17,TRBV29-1,CSVVGDSLISGANVLTF
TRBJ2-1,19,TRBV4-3,CASSQDFRLAGNSYNEQFF
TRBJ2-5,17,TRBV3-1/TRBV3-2,CASSQKGLAGDQETQYF
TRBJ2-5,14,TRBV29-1,CSVGEGGDQETQYF
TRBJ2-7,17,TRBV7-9,CASSSLGLAGGVDEQYF
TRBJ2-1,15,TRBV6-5,CASSYSGQGVYEQFF
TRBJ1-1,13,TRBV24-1,CATRLGQNTEAFF
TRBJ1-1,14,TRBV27,CASSWRTGDTEAFF
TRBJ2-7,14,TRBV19,CASSLRQSPYEQYF
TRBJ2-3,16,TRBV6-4,CASKLSRSYATDTQYF
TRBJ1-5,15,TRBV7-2,CASSSQGAGNQPQHF
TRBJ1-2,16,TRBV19,CASSSQGAQGLYGYTF
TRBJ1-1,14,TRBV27,CASSSLRIGTEAFF
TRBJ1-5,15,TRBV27,CASSLQGVGNQPQHF
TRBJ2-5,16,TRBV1,CTSSQDELAGGETQYF
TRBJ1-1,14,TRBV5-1,CASSFGQIETEAFF
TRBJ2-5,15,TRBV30,CAWSPWGLQQETQYF
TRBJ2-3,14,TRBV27,CASSWDPAGRTQYF
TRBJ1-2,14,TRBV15,CATSREGYGYGYTF
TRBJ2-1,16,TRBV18,CASSPPNSGGAPEQFF
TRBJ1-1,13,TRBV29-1,CSVAGLMNTEAFF
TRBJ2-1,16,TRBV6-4,CASSDSVQGPYNEQFF
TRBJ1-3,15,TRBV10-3,CAISEPGQNGNTIYF
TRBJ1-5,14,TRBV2,CASRAGTGYQPQHF
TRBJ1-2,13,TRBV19,CARTPGQEYGYTF
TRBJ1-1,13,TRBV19,CASSRVGGTEAFF
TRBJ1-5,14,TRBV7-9,CASSLEQGDQPQHF
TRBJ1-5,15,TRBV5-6,CASSLVGNSNQPQHF
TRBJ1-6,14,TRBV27,CASTRGQFNSPLHF
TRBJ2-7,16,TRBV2,CASSDPGSGGKYEQYF
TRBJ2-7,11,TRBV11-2,CASSRAYEQYF
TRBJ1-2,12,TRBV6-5,CASSSLRYGYTF
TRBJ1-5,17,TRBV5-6,CASSLAAGGAGNQPQHF
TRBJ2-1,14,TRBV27,CASSRGTYGNEQFF
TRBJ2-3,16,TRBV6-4,CASSPTSGGSTDTQYF
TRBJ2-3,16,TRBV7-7,CASSWYLPGGTDTQYF
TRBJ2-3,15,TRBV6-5,CASTRQGGSTDTQYF
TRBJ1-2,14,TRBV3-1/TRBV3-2,CASSLQGTNYGYTF
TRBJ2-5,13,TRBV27,CASSSFESETQYF
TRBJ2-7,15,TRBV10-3,CAIWRGQGETYEQYF
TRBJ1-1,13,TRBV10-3,CAISDPGAPRAFF
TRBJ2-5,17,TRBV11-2,CASSLAGGYLSMETQYF
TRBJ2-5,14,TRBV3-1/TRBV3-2,CASSEGLGALTQYF
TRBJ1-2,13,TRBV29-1,CSVGDRPSGGYTF
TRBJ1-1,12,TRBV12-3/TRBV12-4,CASKRGGTEAFF
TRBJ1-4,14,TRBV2,CASRTGQGDEKLFF
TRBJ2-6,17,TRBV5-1,CASSLGYGSSGANVLTF
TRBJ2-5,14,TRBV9,CASSLGLSQETQYF
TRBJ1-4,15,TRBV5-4,CASSLSVSGDEKLFF
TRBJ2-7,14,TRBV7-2,CASSPLGGYYEQYF
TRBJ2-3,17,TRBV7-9,CASSSRTGNYNTDTQYF